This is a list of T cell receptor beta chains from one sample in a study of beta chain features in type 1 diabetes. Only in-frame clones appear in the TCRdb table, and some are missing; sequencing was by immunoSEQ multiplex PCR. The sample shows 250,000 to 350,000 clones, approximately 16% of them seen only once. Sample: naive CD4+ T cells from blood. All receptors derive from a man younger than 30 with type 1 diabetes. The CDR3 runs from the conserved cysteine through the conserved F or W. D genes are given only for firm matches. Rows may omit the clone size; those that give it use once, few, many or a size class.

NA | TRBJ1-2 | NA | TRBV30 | TGTGCCTGGAGTGTAAATGAGCTCACCTTC | CAWSVNELTF
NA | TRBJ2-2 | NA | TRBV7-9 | TGTGCCAGCAGCCCCCTCAGGGCCGACACCGGGGAGCTGTTTTTT | CASSPLRADTGELFF
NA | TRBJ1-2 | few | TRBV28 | TGTGCCAGCAGTTTTCTAACAGACTATGGCTACACCTTC | CASSFLTDYGYTF
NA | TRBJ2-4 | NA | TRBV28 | TGTGCCAGCAGTTTGGGGGGGGCTGTAGCCAAAAACATTCAGTACTTC | CASSLGGAVAKNIQYF
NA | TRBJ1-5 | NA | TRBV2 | TGTGCCAGCAGCGTCGAGGGAGGTCAGCCCCAGCATTTT | CASSVEGGQPQHF
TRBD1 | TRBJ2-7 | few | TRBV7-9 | TGTGCCAGCAGCTTCCATTGGACAGGACGCCGGACTTCCTTCTACGAGCAGTACTTC | CASSFHWTGRRTSFYEQYF
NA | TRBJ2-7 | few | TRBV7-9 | TGTGCCAGCAGCCCCTCGCTAGGCCAAAACTACGAGCAGTACTTC | CASSPSLGQNYEQYF
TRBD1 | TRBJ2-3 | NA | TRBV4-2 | TGTGCCAGCAGCCGCAGACAGGGGCACACAGATACGCAGTATTTT | CASSRRQGHTDTQYF
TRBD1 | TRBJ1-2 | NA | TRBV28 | TGTGCCAGCAGTTTATCGGACAGGGCCTCCGGCGGCTACACCTTC | CASSLSDRASGGYTF
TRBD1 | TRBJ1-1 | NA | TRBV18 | TGTGCCAGCTCACCTTTGTTTTCCAGGGGGCAGGAAGCTTTCTTT | CASSPLFSRGQEAFF
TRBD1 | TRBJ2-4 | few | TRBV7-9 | TGTGCCAGCAGCTCTACAGGGGACGCAAACATTCAGTACTTC | CASSSTGDANIQYF
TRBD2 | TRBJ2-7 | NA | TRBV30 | TGTGCCTGGAGTGGTGGACTAGCGGGCTCCTACGAGCAGTACTTC | CAWSGGLAGSYEQYF
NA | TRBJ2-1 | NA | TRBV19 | TGTGCCAGTAGTTTCCCCAAACAGGGATTTTATGAGCAGTTCTTC | CASSFPKQGFYEQFF
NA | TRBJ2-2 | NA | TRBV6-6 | TGTGCCAGCAGTTACCACAGGGTCATGAACACCGGGGAGCTGTTTTTT | CASSYHRVMNTGELFF
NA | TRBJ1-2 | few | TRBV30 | TGTGCCTGGAGTTCCCCTTCCTATGGCTACACCTTC | CAWSSPSYGYTF
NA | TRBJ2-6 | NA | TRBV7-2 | TGTGCCAGCAGCGACGTACAGGGTAGGCCCTCCGGAGCCAACGTCCTGACTTTC | CASSDVQGRPSGANVLTF
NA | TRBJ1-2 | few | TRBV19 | TGTGCCAGTACCAGAGACACGAACTATGGCTACACCTTC | CASTRDTNYGYTF
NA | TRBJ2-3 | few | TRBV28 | TGTGCCAGCAGTTTAATAGCTGAAGATACGCAGTATTTT | CASSLIAEDTQYF
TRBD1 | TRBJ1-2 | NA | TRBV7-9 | TGTGCCAGCAGCTCCGGACAGGGGACACGCTACACCTTC | CASSSGQGTRYTF
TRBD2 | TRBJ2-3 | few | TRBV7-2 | TGTGCCAGCAGCTTCGCCGGGACTAGCGGGGGAAGCACAGATACGCAGTATTTT | CASSFAGTSGGSTDTQYF
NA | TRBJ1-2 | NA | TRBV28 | TGTGCCAGCACCACTACTTCGGGGGATGGCTACACCTTC | CASTTTSGDGYTF
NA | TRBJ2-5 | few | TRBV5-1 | TGCGCCAGTAGACAGAGCCAAGAGACCCAGTACTTC | CASRQSQETQYF
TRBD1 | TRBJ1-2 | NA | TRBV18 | TGTGCCAGCTCGCCCGGGACAGGGAGTTCCCTTGGCTACACCTTC | CASSPGTGSSLGYTF